A selection of T cell receptor beta chains follows, all from one sample in a study of T cell changes during pregnancy in multiple sclerosis. Measured with immunoSEQ multiplex PCR; TCRdb has only the in-frame clones, and not every one. The data contain 45,000 to 55,000 clones, around 90% of them singletons. Sequences were derived from peripheral blood, sampled in the first trimester of pregnancy. Receptors were obtained from a female donor with multiple sclerosis, enrolled in a pregnancy study. Both conserved end residues are part of each CDR3. The D gene is left open where the match is weak. Only part of the rows carry a size: once, few, many, or a class if the clone is expanded.

d_call: TRBD2; clone_size: -; j_call: TRBJ2-1; v_call: TRBV7-2; cdr3_nt: TGTGCCAGCAGCTTCCGTCTAGCGGGGGTTGGCCATGAGCAGTTCTTC; cdr3_aa: CASSFRLAGVGHEQFF
d_call: TRBD1; clone_size: once; j_call: TRBJ1-2; v_call: TRBV28; cdr3_nt: TGTGCCAGCAGTCATGACAGGGTACGCGGCTACACCTTC; cdr3_aa: CASSHDRVRGYTF
d_call: TRBD2; clone_size: -; j_call: TRBJ2-1; v_call: TRBV7-3; cdr3_nt: TGTGCCAGCAGCCTCGAGCGCGGGGGGGCGGTGTTCTTC; cdr3_aa: CASSLERGGAVFF
d_call: TRBD1; clone_size: once; j_call: TRBJ2-7; v_call: TRBV18; cdr3_nt: TGTGCCAGCTCACCAACTTGGGACAGGGGCTACGAGCAGTACTTC; cdr3_aa: CASSPTWDRGYEQYF
d_call: TRBD1; clone_size: -; j_call: TRBJ1-2; v_call: TRBV6-1; cdr3_nt: TGTGCCAGCAGGGACAGGGGGTATAGGGGCTATGGCTACACCTTC; cdr3_aa: CASRDRGYRGYGYTF
d_call: -; clone_size: -; j_call: TRBJ1-1; v_call: TRBV2; cdr3_nt: TGTGCCAGCAGTCTCGGACAGCGAACTGAAGCTTTCTTT; cdr3_aa: CASSLGQRTEAFF
d_call: -; clone_size: -; j_call: TRBJ1-2; v_call: TRBV6-5; cdr3_nt: TGTGCCAGCAGCCAAGCGGGGGGAGGGAGCTACACCTTC; cdr3_aa: CASSQAGGGSYTF
d_call: TRBD1; clone_size: -; j_call: TRBJ2-6; v_call: TRBV9; cdr3_nt: TGTGCCAGCAGCGCGACAGGGTCTGGGGCCAACGTCCTGACTTTC; cdr3_aa: CASSATGSGANVLTF
d_call: TRBD1; clone_size: -; j_call: TRBJ1-5; v_call: TRBV5-1; cdr3_nt: TGCGCCAGCTCACTGGATACAGGGGGCAATCAGCCCCAGCATTTT; cdr3_aa: CASSLDTGGNQPQHF
d_call: -; clone_size: once; j_call: TRBJ2-7; v_call: TRBV7-9; cdr3_nt: TGTGCCAGCAGCTTAGTTGGGGGGGCCGCATCTTACGAGCAGTACTTC; cdr3_aa: CASSLVGGAASYEQYF
d_call: -; clone_size: -; j_call: TRBJ1-2; v_call: TRBV6-5; cdr3_nt: TGTGCCAGCAACCTGTGGGTCGGCGCGGATGGCTACACCTTC; cdr3_aa: CASNLWVGADGYTF